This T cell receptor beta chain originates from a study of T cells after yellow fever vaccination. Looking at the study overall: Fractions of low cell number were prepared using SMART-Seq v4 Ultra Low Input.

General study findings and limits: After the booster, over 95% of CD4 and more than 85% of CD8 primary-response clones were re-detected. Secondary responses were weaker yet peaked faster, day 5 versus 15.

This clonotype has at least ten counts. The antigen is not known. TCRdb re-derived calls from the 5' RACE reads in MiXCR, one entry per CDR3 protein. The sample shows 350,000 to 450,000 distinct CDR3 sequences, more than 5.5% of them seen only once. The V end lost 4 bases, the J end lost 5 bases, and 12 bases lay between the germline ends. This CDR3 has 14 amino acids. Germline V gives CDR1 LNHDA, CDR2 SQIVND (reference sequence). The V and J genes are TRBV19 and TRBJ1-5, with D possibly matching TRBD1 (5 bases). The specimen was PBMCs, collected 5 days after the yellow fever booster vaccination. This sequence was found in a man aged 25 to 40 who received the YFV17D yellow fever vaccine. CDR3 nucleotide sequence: TGTGCCAGTAGTAGATTCCAGGGAGATCAGCCCCAGCATTTT. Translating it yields CASSRFQGDQPQHF.